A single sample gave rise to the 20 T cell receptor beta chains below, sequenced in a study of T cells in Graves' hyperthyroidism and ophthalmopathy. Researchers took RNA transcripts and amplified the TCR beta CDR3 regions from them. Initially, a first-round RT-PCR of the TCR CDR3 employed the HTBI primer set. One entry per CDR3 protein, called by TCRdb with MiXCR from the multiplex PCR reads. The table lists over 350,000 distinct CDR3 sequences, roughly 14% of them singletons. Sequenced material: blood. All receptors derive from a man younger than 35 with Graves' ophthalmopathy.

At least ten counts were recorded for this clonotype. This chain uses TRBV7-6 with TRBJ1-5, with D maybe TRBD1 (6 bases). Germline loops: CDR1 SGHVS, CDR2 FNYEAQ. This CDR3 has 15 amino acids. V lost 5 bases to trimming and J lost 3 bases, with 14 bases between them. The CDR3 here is CASSRNTGINQPQHF. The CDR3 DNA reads TGTGCCAGCAGCAGAAATACAGGGATCAATCAGCCCCAGCATTTT. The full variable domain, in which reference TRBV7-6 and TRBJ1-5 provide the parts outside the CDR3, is GAGVSQSPRYKVTKRGQDVALRCDPISGHVSLYWYRQALGQGPEFLTYFNYEAQQDKSGLPNDRFSAERPEGSISTLTIQRTEQRDSAMYRCASSRNTGINQPQHFGDGTRLSIL.

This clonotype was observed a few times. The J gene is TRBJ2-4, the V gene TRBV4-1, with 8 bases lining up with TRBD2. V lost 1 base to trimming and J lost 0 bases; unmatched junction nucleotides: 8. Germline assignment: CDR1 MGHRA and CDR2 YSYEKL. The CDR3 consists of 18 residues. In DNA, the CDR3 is TGCGCCAGCAGCCAAGGACTAGCGAGTTCAATAGCCAAAAACATTCAGTACTTC. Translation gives CASSQGLASSIAKNIQYF.

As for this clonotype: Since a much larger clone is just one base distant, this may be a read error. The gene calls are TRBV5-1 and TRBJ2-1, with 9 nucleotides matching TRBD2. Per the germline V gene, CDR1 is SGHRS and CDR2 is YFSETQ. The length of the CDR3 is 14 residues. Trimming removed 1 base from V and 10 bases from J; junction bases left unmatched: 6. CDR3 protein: CASSLIAGDYEQFF. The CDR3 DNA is TGCGCCAGCAGCTTGATAGCGGGGGACTACGAGCAGTTCTTC.

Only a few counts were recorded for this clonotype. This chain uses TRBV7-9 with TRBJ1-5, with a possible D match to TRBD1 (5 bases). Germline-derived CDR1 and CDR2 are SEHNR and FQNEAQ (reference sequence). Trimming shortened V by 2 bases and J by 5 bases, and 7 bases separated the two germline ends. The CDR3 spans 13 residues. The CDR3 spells CASSLWGDQPQHF. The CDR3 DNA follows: TGTGCCAGCAGCTTATGGGGGGATCAGCCCCAGCATTTT.

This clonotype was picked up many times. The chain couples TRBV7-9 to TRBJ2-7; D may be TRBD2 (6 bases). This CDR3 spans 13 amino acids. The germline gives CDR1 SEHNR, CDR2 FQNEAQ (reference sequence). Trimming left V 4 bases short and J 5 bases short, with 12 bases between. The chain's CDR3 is CASSWGGVNEQYF. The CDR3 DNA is TGTGCCAGCAGCTGGGGAGGAGTTAACGAGCAGTACTTC.

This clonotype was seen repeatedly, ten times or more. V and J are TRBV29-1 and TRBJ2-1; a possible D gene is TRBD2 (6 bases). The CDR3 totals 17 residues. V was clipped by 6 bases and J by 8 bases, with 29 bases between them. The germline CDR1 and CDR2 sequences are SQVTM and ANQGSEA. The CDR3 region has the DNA TGCAGCGTCCACCCTACACTACCGGGACTTCTGGCCCATGAGCAGTTCTTC. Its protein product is CSVHPTLPGLLAHEQFF.

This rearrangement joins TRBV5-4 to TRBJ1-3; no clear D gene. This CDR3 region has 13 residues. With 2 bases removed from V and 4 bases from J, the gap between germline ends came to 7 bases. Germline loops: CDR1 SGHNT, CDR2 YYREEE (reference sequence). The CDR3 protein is CASSLIQGNTIYF. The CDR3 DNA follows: TGTGCCAGCAGCTTAATACAAGGAAACACCATATATTTT.

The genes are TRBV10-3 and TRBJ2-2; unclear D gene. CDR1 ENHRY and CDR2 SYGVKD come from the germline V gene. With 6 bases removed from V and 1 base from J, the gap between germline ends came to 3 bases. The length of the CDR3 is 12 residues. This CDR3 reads CAIRRNTGELFF. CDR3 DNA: TGTGCCATCAGGAGGAACACCGGGGAGCTGTTTTTT.

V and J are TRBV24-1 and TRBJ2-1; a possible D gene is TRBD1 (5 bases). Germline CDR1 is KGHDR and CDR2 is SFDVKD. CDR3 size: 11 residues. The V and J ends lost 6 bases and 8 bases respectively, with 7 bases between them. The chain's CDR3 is CATSSGYEQFF. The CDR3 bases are TGTGCCACCAGTTCAGGGTATGAGCAGTTCTTC.

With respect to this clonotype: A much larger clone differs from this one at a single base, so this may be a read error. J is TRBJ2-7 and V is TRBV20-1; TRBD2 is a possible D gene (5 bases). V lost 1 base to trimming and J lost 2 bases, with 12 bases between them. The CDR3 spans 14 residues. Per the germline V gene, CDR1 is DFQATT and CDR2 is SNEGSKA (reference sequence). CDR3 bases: TGCAGTGCTAGAGGTTCCCGGGGTCCCTACGAGCAGTACTTC. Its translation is CSARGSRGPYEQYF.

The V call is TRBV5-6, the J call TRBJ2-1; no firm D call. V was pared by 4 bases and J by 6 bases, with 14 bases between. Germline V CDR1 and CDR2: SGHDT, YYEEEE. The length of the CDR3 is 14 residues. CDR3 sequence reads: CASSLLAPPNEQFF. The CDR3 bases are TGTGCCAGCAGCCTGCTCGCCCCCCCCAATGAGCAGTTCTTC.

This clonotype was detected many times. The CDR3 nucleotides are TGTGCCAGCAGCTTAAGGGGGCAAAACTTCTACGAGCAGTACTTC. Its protein is CASSLRGQNFYEQYF. V usage is TRBV7-2 and J usage is TRBJ2-7; 7 bases line up with TRBD1. This CDR3 is built from 15 residues. The germline gives CDR1 SGHTA, CDR2 FQGNSA. V shed 2 bases, J shed 3 bases, and the junction held 7 bases outside the gene matches.

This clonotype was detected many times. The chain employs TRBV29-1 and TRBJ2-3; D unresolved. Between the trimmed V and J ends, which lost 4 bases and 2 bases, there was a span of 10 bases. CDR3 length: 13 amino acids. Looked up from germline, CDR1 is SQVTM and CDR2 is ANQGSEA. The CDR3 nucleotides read TGCAGCGTTGTAGGATTCCCCACAGATACGCAGTATTTT. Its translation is CSVVGFPTDTQYF.

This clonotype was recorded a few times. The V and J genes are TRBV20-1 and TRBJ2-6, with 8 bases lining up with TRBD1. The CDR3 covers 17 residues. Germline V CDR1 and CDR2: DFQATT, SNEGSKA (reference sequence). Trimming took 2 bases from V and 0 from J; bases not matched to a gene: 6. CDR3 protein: CSARPPGGVSGANVLTF. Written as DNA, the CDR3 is TGCAGTGCTAGACCCCCAGGGGGCGTCTCTGGGGCCAACGTCCTGACTTTC.

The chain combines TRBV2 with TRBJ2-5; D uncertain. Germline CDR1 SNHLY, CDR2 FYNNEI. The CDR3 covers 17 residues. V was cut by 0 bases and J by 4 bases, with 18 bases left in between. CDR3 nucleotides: TGTGCCAGCAGTGAAGCGCTTAGAGTTAGCCTTCGAGAGACCCAGTACTTC. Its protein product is CASSEALRVSLRETQYF.

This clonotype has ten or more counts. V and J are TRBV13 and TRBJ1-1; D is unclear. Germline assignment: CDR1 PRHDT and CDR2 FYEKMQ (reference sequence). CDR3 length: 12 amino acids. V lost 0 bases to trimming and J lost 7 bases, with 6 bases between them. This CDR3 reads CASSLGQNEAFF. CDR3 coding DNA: TGTGCCAGCAGCTTAGGACAGAATGAAGCTTTCTTT.

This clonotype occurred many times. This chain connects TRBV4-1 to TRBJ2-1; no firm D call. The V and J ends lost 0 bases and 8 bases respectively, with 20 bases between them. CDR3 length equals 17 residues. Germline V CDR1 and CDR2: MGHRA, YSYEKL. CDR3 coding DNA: TGCGCCAGCAGCCAAGAGGTGATGTCTGGACGGAAAGATGAGCAGTTCTTC. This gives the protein CASSQEVMSGRKDEQFF.

The CDR3 sequence: CASSGSPPTDTQYF. The CDR3 region has the DNA TGTGCCAGCAGCGGGAGCCCTCCCACAGATACGCAGTATTTT. The chain employs TRBV2 and TRBJ2-3; D is possibly TRBD2 (6 bases). The CDR3 covers 14 residues. Between the trimmed V and J ends, which lost 6 bases and 2 bases, there was a span of 12 bases. Germline CDR1 SNHLY, CDR2 FYNNEI.

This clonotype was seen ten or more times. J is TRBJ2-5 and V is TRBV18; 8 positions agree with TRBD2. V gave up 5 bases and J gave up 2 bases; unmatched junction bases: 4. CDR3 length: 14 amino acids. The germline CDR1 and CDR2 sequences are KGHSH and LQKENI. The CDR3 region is CASSTGLEQETQYF. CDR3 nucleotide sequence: TGTGCCAGCTCAACGGGACTAGAACAAGAGACCCAGTACTTC.

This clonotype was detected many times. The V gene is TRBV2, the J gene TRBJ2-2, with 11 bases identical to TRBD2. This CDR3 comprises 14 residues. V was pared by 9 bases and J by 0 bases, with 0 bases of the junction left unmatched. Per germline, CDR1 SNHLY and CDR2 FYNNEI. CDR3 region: CARTSGTNTGELFF. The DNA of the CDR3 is TGTGCCAGGACTAGCGGGACGAACACCGGGGAGCTGTTTTTT.